Each of the 24 T cell receptor beta chains below was sequenced from the same sample in a study of identical twins. In TCRdb, the 5' RACE reads were re-called with MiXCR into one record per CDR3 protein. This sample has some 760,000 distinct CDR3 sequences; around a sixth occur once, and the top ten carry roughly 13%. This sample also appeared in a second study, on T cells expressing NK-cell markers.

Source material: PBMCs. Receptors were obtained from a woman younger than 30 in good health.

This chain joins TRBV25-1 and TRBJ2-7; 9 bases align to TRBD1. This CDR3 has 16 amino acids. The V gene end was trimmed by 3 bases and the J gene end by 5 bases; junction bases not matched to a gene: 11. Germline V gives CDR1 MGHDK, CDR2 SYGVNS. The CDR3 sequence is CASSDPGTGTRDEQYF. Here the CDR3 DNA reads TGTGCCAGCAGTGATCCCGGGACAGGGACGAGAGACGAGCAGTACTTC.

This clonotype came up a few times. The chain's CDR3 is CASSLAWVRGQETQYF. The CDR3, as DNA: TGTGCCAGCAGCTTGGCCTGGGTGCGGGGCCAAGAGACCCAGTACTTC. V and J are TRBV5-6 and TRBJ2-5; tentatively, D is TRBD2 (6 bases). Germline values: CDR1 SGHDT, CDR2 YYEEEE. The V end lost 0 bases, the J end lost 1 base, and 13 bases lay between the germline ends. The CDR3 sequence is 16 residues long.

This clonotype was found a few times. This chain links TRBV12-3 or TRBV12-4 with TRBJ2-3; TRBD2 agrees at 12 bases. The CDR3 length is 19 residues. V was clipped by 6 bases and J by 5 bases; unmatched bases: 18. CDR3 sequence: CASSPTSSSGGDQRDTQYF. The CDR3 nucleotides are TGTGCCAGCAGCCCCACTAGCTCTAGCGGGGGGGACCAAAGAGATACGCAGTATTTT.

In DNA form, the CDR3 reads TGTGCCATCAGGGAAACTGCCGGGTACGAGCAGTACTTC. It translates to CAIRETAGYEQYF. The rearrangement links TRBV10-3 to TRBJ2-7; D unclear. CDR1 is ENHRY and CDR2 is SYGVKD in the germline V gene. V gave up 6 bases and J gave up 4 bases, with 13 bases separating them. The CDR3 extends over 13 amino acids.

The chain joins TRBV11-3 to TRBJ2-1; D possibly corresponds to TRBD1 (6 bases). The CDR3 has 15 residues. The germline V gene has CDR1 SGHNT and CDR2 YENEEA. V lost 4 bases to trimming and J lost 12 bases, with 22 bases between them. Written as DNA, the CDR3 is TGTGCCAGCAGCTACACCACGGGACATCTTGGGGGGCAGTTCTTC. Encoded protein: CASSYTTGHLGGQFF.

Only a few counts were recorded for this clonotype. The J gene is TRBJ2-2, the V gene TRBV10-3; D ambiguous. Trimming cost V 8 bases and J 8 bases, with 12 bases left between them. Germline-derived CDR1 and CDR2 are ENHRY and SYGVKD. The CDR3 is 12 amino acids. The CDR3 is CAIAWISGELFF. In DNA, the CDR3 is TGTGCCATCGCCTGGATATCGGGGGAGCTGTTTTTT.

The chain is built from TRBV9 and TRBJ1-1; 9 nucleotides match TRBD1. This CDR3 is 16 amino acids long. The junction had 8 bases not matched to a gene; V was cut back by 0 bases and J by 5 bases. Germline V gene sequence: CDR1 SGDLS, CDR2 YYNGEE. The CDR3 region is CASSVEGTGWITEAFF. For the CDR3, the DNA is TGTGCCAGCAGCGTAGAAGGGACAGGGTGGATTACTGAAGCTTTCTTT.

The genes are TRBV18 and TRBJ2-7; TRBD2 agrees at 10 bases. The CDR3 loop spans 15 amino acids. Looked up from germline, CDR1 is KGHSH and CDR2 is LQKENI. V lost 2 bases to trimming and J lost 3 bases; unmatched junction nucleotides: 4. In nucleotides, the CDR3 is TGTGCCAGCTCACCATTTACTAGCGGGAACTACGAGCAGTACTTC. Protein sequence: CASSPFTSGNYEQYF.

As regards this clonotype: One end of the junction varies from germline; a read error may be responsible. The J gene is TRBJ2-1, the V gene TRBV7-7, with 11 bases that match TRBD2. Germline CDR1 reads SSHAT; CDR2 reads FNYEAQ (reference sequence). CDR3 length: 16 amino acids. CDR3 amino acids: CASSSLLAGDYNEQFF. As DNA, the CDR3 is TGTGCTAGCAGCTCGTTACTAGCGGGGGATTACAATGAGCAGTTCTTC.

The CDR3 loop reads CSAPLRTARYEQYF. The CDR3 nucleotides are TGCAGTGCCCCTCTCCGGACAGCGCGCTACGAGCAGTACTTC. The chain carries TRBV20-1 and TRBJ2-7, with D maybe TRBD1 (6 bases). The CDR3 totals 14 residues. Germline CDR1 DFQATT, CDR2 SNEGSKA (reference sequence). V was trimmed by 6 bases and J by 3 bases, leaving 18 bases between them.

This clonotype was detected ten times or more. The V gene is TRBV12-3 or TRBV12-4, the J gene TRBJ2-5; 8 bases are shared with TRBD2. The CDR3 sequence is 15 residues long. V lost 7 bases, J lost 5 bases, and 12 bases stayed unmatched. The CDR3 spells CASTPRAGGFETQYF. The CDR3 DNA reads TGTGCCAGCACTCCCCGGGCGGGGGGTTTCGAGACCCAGTACTTC.

In its sample, this clonotype was seen a few times. The genes are TRBV12-3 or TRBV12-4 and TRBJ2-5; no firm D call. CDR3 length: 13 amino acids. With 3 bases removed from V and 4 bases from J, the gap between germline ends came to 9 bases. As DNA, the CDR3 is TGTGCCAGCAGTTTCCCGGAGTCAGAGACCCAGTACTTC. Translated: CASSFPESETQYF.

The chain is built from TRBV12-3 or TRBV12-4 and TRBJ2-7; D is undetermined. V lost 6 bases and J 5 bases, leaving 11 bases between the germline ends. The CDR3 consists of 12 residues. Written as DNA, the CDR3 is TGTGCCAGCAGGTCGACATTCCACGAGCAGTACTTC. Translated, it gives CASRSTFHEQYF.

This clonotype was observed a handful of times. The chain uses TRBV7-8 and TRBJ1-2, with D uncertain. This CDR3 has 16 amino acids. The V gene lost 1 base and the J gene lost 2 bases, with 14 bases spanning the gap. Germline V gene data show CDR1 as SGHVS and CDR2 as FQNEAQ. The CDR3 DNA reads TGTGCCAGCAGCTTAGACTTTGGTATAGGGAACTATGGCTACACCTTC. Protein: CASSLDFGIGNYGYTF.

Worth noting for this clonotype: A much larger clonotype is one base distant, so this may be a read error. CDR3 bases: TGCAGTGCTAGATCTAGCGGGAGGCGGGAGCTCAATGAGCAGTTCTTC. Its protein product is CSARSSGRRELNEQFF. This rearrangement joins TRBV20-1 to TRBJ2-1; 11 nucleotides line up with TRBD2. Germline loops: CDR1 DFQATT, CDR2 SNEGSKA (reference sequence). The V and J ends lost 2 bases and 6 bases, in that order; junction bases with no gene match: 9. The CDR3 is 16 amino acids.

There are many counts of this clonotype. V usage is TRBV7-9 and J usage is TRBJ1-2; D might be TRBD1 (5 bases). Germline V gene sequence: CDR1 SEHNR, CDR2 FQNEAQ (reference sequence). V shed 3 bases and J shed 8 bases, with 16 bases lying between them. This CDR3 spans 14 amino acids. CDR3 amino acids: CASSFLSGSGGYTF. DNA of the CDR3: TGTGCCAGCAGCTTTCTCTCAGGGTCGGGCGGCTACACCTTC.

The chain has TRBV11-2 and TRBJ2-7, with D possibly being TRBD2 (6 bases). The CDR3 covers 14 residues. From germline, CDR1 is SGHAT and CDR2 FQNNGV. V was trimmed by 7 bases and J by 4 bases, leaving 17 bases between them. The DNA of the CDR3 is TGTGCCAGCATCCTCGAATCGGGGGATTACGAGCAGTACTTC. The encoded protein is CASILESGDYEQYF.

The chain has TRBV18 and TRBJ2-1; 12 bases agree with TRBD2. Germline V CDR1 and CDR2: KGHSH, LQKENI. The CDR3 runs to 19 residues. After removal of 2 bases from V and 9 bases from J, the junction contained 17 bases not matched to a gene. The DNA of the CDR3 is TGTGCCAGCTCACCAATCCTGCTTACTAGCGGGAGGATGACCAGTGAGCAGTTCTTC. Protein product: CASSPILLTSGRMTSEQFF.

The J gene is TRBJ2-7, the V gene TRBV20-1; TRBD2 matches 11 bases. V was pared by 3 bases and J by 4 bases, with 5 bases of the junction left unmatched. The CDR3 runs 14 residues. Per germline, CDR1 DFQATT and CDR2 SNEGSKA (reference sequence). DNA of the CDR3: TGCAGTGCTAGGATAGCGGGGGGGATATACGAGCAGTACTTC. This encodes CSARIAGGIYEQYF.

The genes are TRBV4-2 and TRBJ2-5, with D perhaps TRBD2 (6 bases). Germline lookup yields CDR1 LGHNA and CDR2 YNFKEQ. The CDR3 spans 14 residues. Trimming removed 5 bases from V and 4 bases from J, with 14 bases in between. As DNA, the CDR3 is TGTGCCAGCAGCGAAGTCGGGGGTAGAGAGACCCAGTACTTC. Amino acids: CASSEVGGRETQYF.

Only a few counts were recorded for this clonotype. The chain links TRBV2 to TRBJ2-7, with 9 positions matching TRBD1. Germline CDR1 SNHLY, CDR2 FYNNEI. V shed 6 bases and J 1 base; nucleotides not matched to a gene: 7. The CDR3 loop spans 15 amino acids. The CDR3 nucleotides read TGTGCCAGCAGGGTTCCGGGACAGGGATCCTACGAGCAGTACTTC. The encoded protein is CASRVPGQGSYEQYF.

This clonotype was counted only a few times. The V gene is TRBV7-2, the J gene TRBJ2-1; D might be TRBD1 (6 bases). Deletions cut 7 bases from V and 5 bases from J, with 15 bases between. The length of the CDR3 is 14 residues. Looked up from germline, CDR1 is SGHTA and CDR2 is FQGNSA. The CDR3 sequence: CASNTRTVDNEQFF. CDR3 nucleotide sequence: TGTGCCAGCAACACAAGGACAGTTGACAATGAGCAGTTCTTC.

This chain joins TRBV2 and TRBJ1-1; weak D call: TRBD1 (5 bases). Germline V gene lookup returns CDR1 SNHLY and CDR2 FYNNEI. This CDR3 has 13 amino acids. Deletions cut 9 bases from V and 5 bases from J, with 16 bases between. The CDR3 DNA sequence: TGTGCCAGGATAGGGGCGCGGCGGACTGAAGCTTTCTTT. Translation: CARIGARRTEAFF.

This chain joins TRBV12-3 or TRBV12-4 and TRBJ1-1; D is perhaps TRBD1 (5 bases). Trimming removed 6 bases at V and 1 base at J, with 24 bases between. The CDR3 loop spans 18 amino acids. For the CDR3, the DNA is TGTGCCAGCAGCCTCACCCTCCGGTCCTGGGGGGGGAACACTGAAGCTTTCTTT. Translating gives CASSLTLRSWGGNTEAFF.